The next 2 T cell receptor beta chains were all read from a single sample in a study of graft-versus-host responses after intestinal transplantation. Clones were read by immunoSEQ multiplex PCR, and TCRdb kept only the in-frame ones, dropping some. The sample holds approximately 90,000 clones, roughly 90% seen once. Antigen specificity for these receptors is unknown. This material consisted of unstimulated CD8+ T cells sorted from spleen or lymph node cells, taken before transplant. These receptors came from a human donor who was the organ donor for an intestinal transplant.

V usage is TRBV19 and J usage is TRBJ1-1, with 8 nucleotides matching TRBD1. The V gene end was trimmed by 8 bases and the J gene end by 0 bases; junction bases not matched to a gene: 5. In germline, CDR1 is LNHDA, CDR2 SQIVND (reference sequence). The CDR3 spans 14 residues. CDR3 bases: TGTGCCAGTGCCAGGGGGCTTATGAACACTGAAGCTTTCTTT. Residues: CASARGLMNTEAFF.

The V and J genes are TRBV19 and TRBJ2-1; D is perhaps TRBD2 (6 bases). Germline V gene data show CDR1 as LNHDA and CDR2 as SQIVND (reference sequence). The V end was cut by 7 bases, the J end by 10 bases, with 11 bases between. The CDR3 length is 11 residues. As DNA, the CDR3 is TGTGCCAGTACGGAAGGACTAGAGCAGTTCTTC. Amino acids: CASTEGLEQFF. Looking up the rest from reference TRBV19 and TRBJ2-1 gives the full variable domain: DGGITQSPKYLFRKEGQNVTLSCEQNLNHDAMYWYRQDPGQGLRLIYYSQIVNDFQKGDIAEGYSVSREKKESFPLTVTSAQKNPTAFYLCASTEGLEQFFGPGTRLTVL.